This T cell receptor beta chain stems from a study of Ad26.COV2.S vaccination and SARS-CoV-2 variants. Study details: Donor had been placed in the Ad26.COV2.S arm of the COV1001 trial.

CDR1 SGHNT and CDR2 YENEEA come from the germline V gene. The length of the CDR3 is 17 residues. V shed 5 bases and J 7 bases; nucleotides not matched to a gene: 13. Treatment specified: some 20 received Ad26.COV2.S at low or high dose, single or two shots; about 5 received placebo; per-sample allocation not given. It was on day 63 after the first vaccine or placebo injection that samples were taken. In Boston, an adult donor aged 18-55 years took part. Sequenced by immunoSEQ multiplex PCR; TCRdb stores in-frame clones only, minus some. Of some 300,000 clones detected, about 82% appear once; the ten largest clones hold 1.5% to 2.5%.

Source: peripheral blood, taken in a trial of Ad26.COV2.S vaccine versus placebo. The receptor comes from a person between 18 and 65 years old who received the Ad26.COV2.S COVID-19 vaccine or a placebo. The chain employs TRBV11-3 and TRBJ2-1, with TRBD2 matching 11 bases. CDR3 protein: CASSPRVAGGLGNEQFF. The CDR3 DNA reads as TGTGCCAGCAGCCCGCGGGTAGCGGGGGGGCTGGGGAATGAGCAGTTCTTC.